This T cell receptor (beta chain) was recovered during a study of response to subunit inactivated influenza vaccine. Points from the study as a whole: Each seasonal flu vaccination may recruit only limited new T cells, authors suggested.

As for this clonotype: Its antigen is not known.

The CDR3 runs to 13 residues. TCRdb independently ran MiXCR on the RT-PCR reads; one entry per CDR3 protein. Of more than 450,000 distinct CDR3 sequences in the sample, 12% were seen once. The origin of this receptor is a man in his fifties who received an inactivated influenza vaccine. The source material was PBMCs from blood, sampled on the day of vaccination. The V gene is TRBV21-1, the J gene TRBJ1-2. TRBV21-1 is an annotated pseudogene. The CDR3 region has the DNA TGTGCCAGCAGCACAGACGCGAGGTATGGCTACACCTTC. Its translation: CASSTDARYGYTF.